What follows describes a single TCR beta chain. Its antigen is undetermined. Per the germline V gene, CDR1 is MNHEY and CDR2 is SMNVEV (reference sequence). The CDR3 contains 13 residues. Trimming pared 3 bases from V and 3 bases from J, leaving 3 bases between. For TCR beta, libraries came from iRepertoire HTBI primers and Arm-PCR of CDR3 regions. Via MiXCR, TCRdb re-called the multiplex PCR reads, giving one row per CDR3 protein. In the table there are a few hundred thousand distinct CDR3 sequences, about 20% of which are singletons. Time point reported: persistent/refractory GD, antithyroid drugs over 5 years with positive TRAb. From RNA extracted from PBMCs, the TCR library was made. These data belong to a study of regulatory T cells in long-lasting Graves disease. Across the whole study: Positivity for TSH receptor antibodies plus over 5 years of antithyroid drugs meant persistent Graves' disease.

Study-level findings and limits: Among samples with persistent disease, TRBV28, TRBJ1-2 and TRBJ2-5 were favored. Reduced TCR diversity was observed in persistent Graves' patients versus newly diagnosed patients. New patients shared 950 to 1,000 public clonotypes, fewer than the approximately 3,000 shared by persistent patients.

Sequenced here: peripheral blood mononuclear cells (PBMCs), sampled when the disease was refractory, from a patient treated with antithyroid drugs. The sequence came from a female donor with Graves disease. V usage is TRBV27 and J usage is TRBJ2-6; no clear D. The CDR3 loop reads CASSFYGANVLTF. CDR3 coding DNA: TGTGCCAGCAGTTTTTATGGGGCCAACGTCCTGACTTTC.